Listed below are T cell receptor beta chains from one sample, sequenced in a study of T cell repertoires in cytomegalovirus infection. The antigens of these receptors remain unknown. MiXCR, applied by TCRdb to the reads, yields one record per CDR3 protein. The repertoire consists of around 800,000 distinct CDR3 sequences, with about 33% occurring once and the leading ten covering about an eighth. The material was cultured CD8+ T cells from PBMCs, obtained from culture after CMV antigen stimulation. Source of these receptors: a human donor in good health (CMV status not recorded). Some clones in this sample may be carry-over from other donors' samples. The CDR3 runs from the conserved cysteine through the conserved F or W. The D gene is left open where the match is weak. Clone size is given for some rows only: seen once, a few or many times, or a class if the clone is expanded.

j_call v_call clone_size d_call cdr3_aa cdr3_nt
TRBJ1-5 TRBV12-3/TRBV12-4 few . CASSPGWTQPQHF TGTGCCAGCAGCCCTGGGTGGACTCAGCCCCAGCATTTT
TRBJ2-1 TRBV6-5 . TRBD2 CACSYSTSGGINEQFF TGTGCCTGCAGTTACTCGACTAGCGGGGGCATCAATGAGCAGTTCTTC
TRBJ2-3 TRBV11-2 . . CASSLAARATDTQYF TGTGCCAGCAGCTTAGCGGCACGTGCGACAGATACGCAGTATTTT
TRBJ2-2 TRBV20-1 once . CSAHESTGELFF TGCAGTGCCCACGAGTCCACCGGGGAGCTGTTTTTT
TRBJ2-1 TRBV27 . TRBD2 CASDPGRAYGDEQFF TGTGCCAGCGACCCGGGGAGGGCTTACGGGGATGAGCAGTTCTTC
TRBJ2-4 TRBV5-1 . . CASSEENTVAKNIQYF TGCGCCAGCAGCGAAGAGAATACGGTAGCCAAAAACATTCAGTACTTC
TRBJ2-2 TRBV7-4 few TRBD1 CASSVNRGLSTGELFF TGTGCCAGCAGCGTAAACAGGGGGCTAAGCACCGGGGAGCTGTTTTTT
TRBJ1-2 TRBV29-1 . . CSVPSSGLYGYTF TGCAGCGTGCCCTCGTCGGGCCTTTATGGCTACACCTTC
TRBJ2-7 TRBV29-1 . . CSVGWGTLPEQYF TGCAGCGTTGGCTGGGGGACATTACCCGAGCAGTACTTC
TRBJ2-2 TRBV27 . TRBD2 CASSYLAGGPGELFF TGTGCCAGCAGTTATTTAGCGGGGGGGCCCGGGGAGCTGTTTTTT
TRBJ1-1 TRBV12-3/TRBV12-4 many TRBD1 CASSPPGQGNTEAFF TGTGCCAGCAGCCCTCCGGGACAGGGCAACACTGAAGCTTTCTTT
TRBJ1-1 TRBV2 . . CASSEVGRLHEAFF TGTGCCAGCAGTGAAGTAGGCAGACTCCATGAAGCTTTCTTT
TRBJ1-2 TRBV10-3 . TRBD1 CAISATGGEGYTF TGTGCCATCAGTGCTACAGGGGGCGAGGGCTACACCTTC
TRBJ1-3 TRBV4-1 . . CASSQTPLDPGNTIYF TGCGCCAGCAGCCAGACACCCTTAGATCCTGGAAACACCATATATTTT
TRBJ2-1 TRBV7-2 . . CASSLGGGPHYNEQFF TGTGCCAGCAGCTTAGGCGGGGGCCCACATTACAATGAGCAGTTCTTC
TRBJ2-3 TRBV6-2/TRBV6-3 . . CASSQFIGDTQYF TGTGCCAGCAGTCAATTCATAGGAGATACGCAGTATTTT
TRBJ2-3 TRBV27 . TRBD2 CASSFGGSTQYF TGTGCCAGCAGTTTCGGGGGGTCTACGCAGTATTTT
TRBJ2-1 TRBV3-1 . . CASSQDWPFNEQFF TGTGCCAGCAGCCAAGATTGGCCCTTCAATGAGCAGTTCTTC
TRBJ2-3 TRBV7-2 many . CASSLFERTLTDTQYF TGTGCCAGCAGCTTATTCGAGCGGACCCTCACAGATACGCAGTATTTT
TRBJ1-5 TRBV7-8 many TRBD1 CASSLAGQENQPQHF TGTGCCAGCAGCTTGGCCGGACAGGAGAATCAGCCCCAGCATTTT
TRBJ1-5 TRBV9 . . CASSVAPSQSFSGNQPQHF TGTGCCAGCAGCGTAGCCCCCAGCCAAAGCTTTTCGGGCAATCAGCCCCAGCATTTT
TRBJ1-5 TRBV29-1 few TRBD1 CSVDTGGNQPQHF TGCAGCGTGGATACAGGGGGGAATCAGCCCCAGCATTTT
TRBJ2-2 TRBV12-3/TRBV12-4 . . CASSTTGLGGELFF TGTGCCAGCAGCACGACAGGACTCGGCGGGGAGCTGTTTTTT